Reported below is one T cell receptor (beta chain). No antigen is known for it. Germline V gene lookup returns CDR1 GTSNPN and CDR2 SVGIG (reference sequence). The CDR3 sequence is 14 residues long. Trimming removed 3 bases from V and 7 bases from J; junction bases left unmatched: 7. Stated time point: sample taken at primary tumor resection. TCRs were sequenced from unsorted whole RNA of tumor, nontumor lung or PBMC. This sample was included in a study of spatial heterogeneity in lung cancer. All TCR cDNA molecules were individually tagged with a unique molecular identifier. TCRdb re-analysed the 5' RACE reads in MiXCR, keeping a single row per CDR3 protein. The sample lists roughly 82,000 distinct CDR3 sequences; 10% to 15% were seen once. Study-wide findings and caveats: TCRs found ubiquitously expanded in tumor appeared in blood more at resection than at follow-up.

The origin of this receptor is a male donor with early-stage non-small cell lung cancer. This chain joins TRBV30 and TRBJ2-1; 9 bases line up with TRBD2. Here the sequenced sample was PBMCs, taken at surgery. The chain's CDR3 is CAWRAGGPLNEQFF. CDR3 in DNA: TGTGCCTGGAGGGCGGGAGGGCCTCTAAATGAGCAGTTCTTC.